The 17 T cell receptor beta chains presented below share a single source sample, sequenced in a study of shared clonotypes between healthy human individuals. CD45RO negativity and positive selection for CCR7 defined naive CD8 cells, a population that excluded terminally differentiated effector memory CD45RA+ cells. Clones were sequenced by immunoSEQ multiplex PCR, and TCRdb holds only the in-frame ones, with some missing. This table holds some 2 million clones, roughly 95% found once. Sequences were obtained from naive CD8+ T cells sorted from blood. These receptors all stem from a man between 18 and 35 years old in good health.

Regarding this clone: The same CDR3 arises from other DNA sequences in this sample as well. V and J are TRBV9 and TRBJ2-7; D is uncertain. Trimming stripped 2 bases from V and 2 bases from J, with 8 bases between. The CDR3 is made up of 13 amino acids. Germline CDR1 reads SGDLS; CDR2 reads YYNGEE. CDR3 amino acids: CASSVEGTYEQYF. The CDR3 DNA reads TGTGCCAGCAGCGTCGAAGGGACCTACGAGCAGTACTTC.

The chain combines TRBV7-8 with TRBJ2-7, with D unresolved. V shed 0 bases and J shed 1 base, with 7 bases lying between them. CDR3 length: 14 residues. In germline, CDR1 is SGHVS, CDR2 FQNEAQ. The CDR3 here is CASSLAGYSYEQYF. The CDR3 DNA reads TGTGCCAGCAGCTTAGCAGGATATTCCTACGAGCAGTACTTC.

The genes are TRBV29-1 and TRBJ1-2, with TRBD1 as a possible D gene (6 bases). The CDR3 runs to 14 residues. Deletions cut 0 bases from V and 3 bases from J, with 11 bases between. Germline CDR1 is SQVTM and CDR2 is ANQGSEA. CDR3 nucleotide sequence: TGCAGCGTTGAAGACACAACAGGGTACTATGGCTACACCTTC. This sequence encodes CSVEDTTGYYGYTF.

The chain carries TRBV5-4 and TRBJ1-1, with 9 bases lining up with TRBD1. In germline, CDR1 is SGHNT, CDR2 YYREEE (reference sequence). Trimming removed 1 base from V and 3 bases from J; junction bases left unmatched: 1. This CDR3 comprises 14 residues. The CDR3 reads CASSLRTGDTEAFF. For the CDR3, the DNA is TGTGCCAGCAGCTTGAGGACAGGGGACACTGAAGCTTTCTTT.

The chain carries TRBV5-6 and TRBJ2-7; D remains ambiguous. The CDR3 runs 12 residues. Trimming cost V 4 bases and J 3 bases, with 8 bases left between them. Germline V CDR1 and CDR2: SGHDT, YYEEEE. The CDR3 region is CASSANFYEQYF. DNA for the CDR3: TGTGCCAGCAGCGCAAATTTCTACGAGCAGTACTTC.

The rearrangement uses TRBV19 and TRBJ1-5; no definite D call. The ends were cut back, 6 bases at V and 7 bases at J, with 19 bases in the middle. The length of the CDR3 is 15 residues. Germline V gene data show CDR1 as LNHDA and CDR2 as SQIVND (reference sequence). CDR3 sequence: CASSPLPGVKQPQHF. The CDR3 DNA is TGTGCCAGTAGCCCACTCCCCGGGGTGAAACAGCCCCAGCATTTT.

The CDR3 region is CASSQASAGNSYNEQFF. The DNA of the CDR3 is TGCGCCAGCAGCCAAGCGTCAGCGGGCAACTCCTACAATGAGCAGTTCTTC. The genes are TRBV4-3 and TRBJ2-1; tentatively, D is TRBD2 (6 bases). V was cut by 1 base and J by 0 bases, with 13 bases left in between. CDR1 and CDR2 from the germline V gene are LGHNA and YSLEER. The CDR3 totals 17 residues.

The chain combines TRBV30 with TRBJ2-7, with a possible D match to TRBD2 (6 bases). The CDR3 is 14 residues long. The germline gives CDR1 GTSNPN, CDR2 SVGIG (reference sequence). The germline V and J ends were trimmed by 0 bases and 2 bases, with 11 bases remaining between them. The CDR3: CAWSVIGGTYEQYF. In DNA, the CDR3 is TGTGCCTGGAGTGTAATCGGGGGAACCTACGAGCAGTACTTC.

Notes on this clone: In the same sample, other DNA sequences code for this CDR3. The CDR3 DNA follows: TGTGCCAGCAGCGTAGGGAGCGGGGGGTACAATGAGCAGTTCTTC. Protein: CASSVGSGGYNEQFF. This chain joins TRBV9 and TRBJ2-1; 9 nucleotides align to TRBD2. Germline V gene data show CDR1 as SGDLS and CDR2 as YYNGEE. J lost 4 bases, V lost 0 bases, and 2 bases had no gene match. The CDR3 contains 15 residues.

This rearrangement joins TRBV19 to TRBJ1-5; no definite D call. V lost 10 bases and J lost 4, with 26 bases in between. This CDR3 is built from 17 residues. Looked up from germline, CDR1 is LNHDA and CDR2 is SQIVND (reference sequence). This CDR3 reads CATTPPGYNFGNQPQHF. The CDR3 bases are TGTGCCACCACCCCCCCAGGTTATAACTTTGGGAATCAGCCCCAGCATTTT.

The chain recombines TRBV7-6 with TRBJ1-5, with TRBD1 as a possible D gene (5 bases). Germline CDR1 and CDR2: SGHVS and FNYEAQ. The CDR3 is 13 residues long. V was pared by 0 bases and J by 7 bases, with 7 bases between. DNA for the CDR3: TGTGCCAGCAGCTTAGCAGAGGGGCAGCCCCAGCATTTT. It codes for CASSLAEGQPQHF.

This chain links TRBV10-3 with TRBJ1-2, with a weak D call TRBD1 (6 bases). This CDR3 has 14 residues. CDR1 is ENHRY, CDR2 SYGVKD, per germline. V gave up 3 bases and J gave up 4 bases, with 12 bases separating them. The CDR3 DNA sequence: TGTGCCATCAGTGAAAGAGGGGGAGTCTATGGCTACACCTTC. This translates into CAISERGGVYGYTF.

The chain is built from TRBV21-1 and TRBJ1-6; the table's D call TRBD1 went unverified against the DNA. TRBV21-1 is noted as a pseudogene. CDR3 size: 16 residues. CDR3 DNA: TGTGCCAGCAGCAAAGATGGACAGAAAGACTATTCACCCCTCCACTTT. Translated: CASSKDGQKDYSPLHF.

The rearrangement uses TRBV5-6 and TRBJ2-2, with 7 bases identical to TRBD2. With 6 bases clipped from V and 2 bases from J, the junction kept 16 bases outside the gene matches. Germline-derived CDR1 and CDR2 are SGHDT and YYEEEE. CDR3 length equals 18 residues. CDR3 sequence: CASNLGGAFPLNTGELFF. CDR3 bases: TGTGCCAGCAATCTGGGAGGGGCGTTCCCCCTAAACACCGGGGAGCTGTTTTTT. Looking up the rest from reference TRBV5-6 and TRBJ2-2 gives the full variable domain: DAGVTQSPTHLIKTRGQQVTLRCSPKSGHDTVSWYQQALGQGPQFIFQYYEEEERQRGNFPDRFSGHQFPNYSSELNVNALLLGDSALYLCASNLGGAFPLNTGELFFGEGSRLTVL.

The chain couples TRBV7-9 to TRBJ1-1; D gene ambiguous. This CDR3 comprises 15 residues. Germline CDR1 and CDR2: SEHNR and FQNEAQ (reference sequence). V shed 4 bases and J shed 1 base, with 13 bases lying between them. The CDR3: CASSSTRVENTEAFF. CDR3 bases: TGTGCCAGCAGCTCAACAAGGGTGGAGAACACTGAAGCTTTCTTT.

The chain recombines TRBV11-2 with TRBJ1-4, with a tentative D call TRBD1 (6 bases). There are 15 residues in the CDR3. The V gene lost 5 bases and the J gene lost 6 bases, with 16 bases spanning the gap. The germline gives CDR1 SGHAT, CDR2 FQNNGV. The CDR3 spells CASSPGEGPYEKLFF. DNA of the CDR3: TGTGCCAGCAGCCCAGGGGAGGGACCGTATGAAAAACTGTTTTTT.

The V and J genes are TRBV28 and TRBJ2-7; TRBD1 might be the D (6 bases). The germline V and J ends were trimmed by 5 bases and 2 bases, with 13 bases remaining between them. Looked up from germline, CDR1 is MDHEN and CDR2 is SYDVKM. This CDR3 is 14 amino acids long. CDR3 sequence: CASSPLGAAYEQYF. CDR3 coding DNA: TGTGCCAGCAGTCCCCTGGGGGCCGCCTACGAGCAGTACTTC.